This T cell receptor (beta chain) comes out of a study of vaccination and CD4 T cells after COVID-19. The study's findings and limits: Early post-infection timepoints were missing, and relatively few convalescent patients were studied.

Sequencing of DNA taken from cultured CD4+ T cells relied on the Oncomine TCR Beta short-read assay. TCRdb analysed the PCR reads with MiXCR anew, one entry per CDR3 protein. In the table there are over 9,500 distinct CDR3 sequences, 45% of which are singletons. Germline V gene sequence: CDR1 MNHEY, CDR2 SVGEGT. V gave up 0 bases and J gave up 0 bases, with 6 bases separating them. This CDR3 region has 15 residues. Concerning this clonotype itself: Its specificity is not known.

The treatment here: roughly 10-day PBMC culture with coronavirus spike peptide pools or control peptides (ViraFEST assay). This material consisted of cultured CD4+ T cells from blood, taken after SARS-CoV-2 vaccination. This sequence was found in a human donor with COVID-19. The chain is built from TRBV6-2 or TRBV6-3 and TRBJ1-3, with a possible D match to TRBD1 (5 bases). CDR3 residues: CASSYSGVSGNTIYF. CDR3 bases: TGTGCCAGCAGTTACTCAGGGGTCTCTGGAAACACCATATATTTT.